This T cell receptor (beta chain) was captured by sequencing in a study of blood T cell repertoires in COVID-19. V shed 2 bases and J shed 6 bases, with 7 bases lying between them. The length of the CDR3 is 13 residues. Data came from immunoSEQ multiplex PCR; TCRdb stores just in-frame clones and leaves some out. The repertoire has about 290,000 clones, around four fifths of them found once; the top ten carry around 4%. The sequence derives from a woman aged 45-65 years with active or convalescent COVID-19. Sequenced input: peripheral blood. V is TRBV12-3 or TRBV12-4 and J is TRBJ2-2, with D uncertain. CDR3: CASSLQLAGELFF. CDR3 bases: TGTGCCAGCAGTTTACAGTTGGCCGGGGAGCTGTTTTTT.